This TCR beta chain was obtained from a study of T cell clonality in common variable immunodeficiency. CVID meant reduced serum IgG, IgA and/or IgM plus specific antibody deficiency. CVID subjects were some 15 female and some 28 male, aged 9 to 64. All CVID subjects were on immunoglobulin replacement for at least one year. Measured with immunoSEQ multiplex PCR; TCRdb has only the in-frame clones, and not every one. The record shows about 20,000 clones for this sample, with no singletons present. Study-wide findings and caveats: Links between repertoire features and CVID complications were heterogeneity-limited. Reportedly, TCR beta sequences from common variable immunodeficiency showed fewer deletions and N-nucleotide insertions.

Notes on this clone: Its matching antigen is unknown. The read ends 3 residues shy of where the CDR3 ends; the end is completed using the germline J gene.

This CDR3 has 15 amino acids. V shed 1 base and J shed 4 bases, with 14 bases lying between them. CDR1 is SGHDT, CDR2 YYEEEE, per germline. The sequenced material came from peripheral blood mononuclear cells. The chain joins TRBV5-6 to TRBJ1-2; no definite D call. The TCR was taken from a human donor with common variable immunodeficiency. The CDR3 DNA, read in part, is TGTGCCAGCAGCTTGCGCGTAACAGAAACCTATGGC. It encodes CASSLRVTETYG. The whole CDR3 protein is CASSLRVTETYGYTF.